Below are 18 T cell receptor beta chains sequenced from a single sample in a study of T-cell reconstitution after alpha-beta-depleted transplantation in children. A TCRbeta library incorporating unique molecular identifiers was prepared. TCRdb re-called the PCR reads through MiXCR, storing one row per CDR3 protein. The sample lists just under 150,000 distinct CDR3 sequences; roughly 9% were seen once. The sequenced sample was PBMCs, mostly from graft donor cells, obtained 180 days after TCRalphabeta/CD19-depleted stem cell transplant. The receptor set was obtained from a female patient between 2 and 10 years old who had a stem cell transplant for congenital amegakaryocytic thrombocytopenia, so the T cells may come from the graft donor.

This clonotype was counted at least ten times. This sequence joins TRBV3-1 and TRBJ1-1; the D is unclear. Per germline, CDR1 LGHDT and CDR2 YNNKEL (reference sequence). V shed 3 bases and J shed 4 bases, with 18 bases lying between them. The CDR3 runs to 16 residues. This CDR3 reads CASSHDPQSLGTEAFF. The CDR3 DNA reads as TGTGCCAGCAGCCATGATCCCCAGTCCCTCGGCACTGAAGCTTTCTTT.

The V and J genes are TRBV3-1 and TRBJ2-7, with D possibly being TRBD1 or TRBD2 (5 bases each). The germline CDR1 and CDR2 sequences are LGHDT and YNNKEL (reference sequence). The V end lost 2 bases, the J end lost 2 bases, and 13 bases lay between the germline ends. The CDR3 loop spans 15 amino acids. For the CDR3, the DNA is TGTGCCAGCAGCCAATGGGGGACGGTAGCCTACGAGCAGTACTTC. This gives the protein CASSQWGTVAYEQYF.

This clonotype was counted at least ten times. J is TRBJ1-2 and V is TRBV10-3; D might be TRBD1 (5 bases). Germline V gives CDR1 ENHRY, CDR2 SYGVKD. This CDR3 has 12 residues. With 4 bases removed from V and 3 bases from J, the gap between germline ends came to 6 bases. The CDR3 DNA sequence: TGTGCCATCAGTGGGGACCACTATGGCTACACCTTC. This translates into CAISGDHYGYTF.

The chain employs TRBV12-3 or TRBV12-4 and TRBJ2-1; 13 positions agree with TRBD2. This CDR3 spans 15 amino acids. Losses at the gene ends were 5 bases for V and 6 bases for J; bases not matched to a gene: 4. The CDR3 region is CASSPLAGGLNEQFF. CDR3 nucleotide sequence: TGTGCCAGCAGTCCACTAGCGGGAGGGCTCAATGAGCAGTTCTTC.

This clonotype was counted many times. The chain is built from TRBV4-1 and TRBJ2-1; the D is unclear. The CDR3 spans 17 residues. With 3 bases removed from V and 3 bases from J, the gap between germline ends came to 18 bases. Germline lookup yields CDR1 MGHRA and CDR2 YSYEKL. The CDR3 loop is CASSQYPGPHFYNEQFF. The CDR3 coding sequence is TGCGCCAGCAGCCAGTATCCGGGTCCACACTTCTACAATGAGCAGTTCTTC.

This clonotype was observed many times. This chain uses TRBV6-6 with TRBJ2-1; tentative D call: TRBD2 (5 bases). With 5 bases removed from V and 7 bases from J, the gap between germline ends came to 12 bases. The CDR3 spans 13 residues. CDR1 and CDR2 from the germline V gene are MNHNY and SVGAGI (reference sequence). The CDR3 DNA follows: TGTGCCAGCAGTCGGGAAGGTTGGAATGAGCAGTTCTTC. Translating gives CASSREGWNEQFF.

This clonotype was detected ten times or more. Written as DNA, the CDR3 is TGTGCCAGCAGCTCGCCGGGAGACCCCGTAGGAGCTTTCTTT. Its translation is CASSSPGDPVGAFF. The chain employs TRBV7-9 and TRBJ1-1; D uncertain. Trimming removed 4 bases at V and 10 bases at J, with 19 bases between. Per the germline V gene, CDR1 is SEHNR and CDR2 is FQNEAQ (reference sequence). The CDR3 has 14 residues.

Here the CDR3 reads CSATEAIRYEQYF. The CDR3 nucleotides are TGCAGTGCTACCGAGGCCATACGGTACGAGCAGTACTTC. The V gene is TRBV20-1, the J gene TRBJ2-7; D not resolved. This CDR3 has 13 residues. Trimming took off 4 bases at V and 4 bases at J, with 14 bases between the two ends. CDR1 and CDR2 (germline): DFQATT, SNEGSKA (reference sequence).

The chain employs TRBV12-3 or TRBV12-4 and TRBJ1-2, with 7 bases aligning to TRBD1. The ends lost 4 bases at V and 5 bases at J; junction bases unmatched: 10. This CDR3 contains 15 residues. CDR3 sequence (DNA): TGTGCCAGCAGTTCCCTGCGGGGGACAGAGTATGGCTACACCTTC. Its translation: CASSSLRGTEYGYTF.

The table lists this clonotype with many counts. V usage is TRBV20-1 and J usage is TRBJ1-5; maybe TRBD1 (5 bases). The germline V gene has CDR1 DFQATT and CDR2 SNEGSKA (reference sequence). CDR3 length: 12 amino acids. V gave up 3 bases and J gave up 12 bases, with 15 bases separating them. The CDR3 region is CSARATTGLQHF. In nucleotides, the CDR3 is TGCAGTGCTAGGGCCACTACAGGACTCCAGCATTTT.

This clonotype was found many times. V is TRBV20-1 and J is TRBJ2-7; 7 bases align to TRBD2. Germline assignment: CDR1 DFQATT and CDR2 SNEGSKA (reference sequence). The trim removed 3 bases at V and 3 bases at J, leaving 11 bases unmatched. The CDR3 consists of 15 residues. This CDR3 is CSARVAASGSYEQYF. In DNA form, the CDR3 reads TGCAGTGCTAGGGTCGCGGCTAGCGGAAGCTACGAGCAGTACTTC.

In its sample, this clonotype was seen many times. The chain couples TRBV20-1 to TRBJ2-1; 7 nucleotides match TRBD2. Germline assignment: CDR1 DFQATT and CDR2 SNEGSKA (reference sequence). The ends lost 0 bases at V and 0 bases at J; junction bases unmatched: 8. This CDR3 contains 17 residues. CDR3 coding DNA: TGCAGTGCTAGAGATTTTCGTGGCGGGAGCTCCTACAATGAGCAGTTCTTC. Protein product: CSARDFRGGSSYNEQFF.

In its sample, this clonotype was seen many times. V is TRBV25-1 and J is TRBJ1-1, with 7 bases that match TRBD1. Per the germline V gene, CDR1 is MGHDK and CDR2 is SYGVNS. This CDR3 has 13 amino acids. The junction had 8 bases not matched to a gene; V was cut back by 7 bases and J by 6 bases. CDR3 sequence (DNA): TGTGCCAGCATTGGGGACAGTTGGGCTGAAGCTTTCTTT. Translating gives CASIGDSWAEAFF.

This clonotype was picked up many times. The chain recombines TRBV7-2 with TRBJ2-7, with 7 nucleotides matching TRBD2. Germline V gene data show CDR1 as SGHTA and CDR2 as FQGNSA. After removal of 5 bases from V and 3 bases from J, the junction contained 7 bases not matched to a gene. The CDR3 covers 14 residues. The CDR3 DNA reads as TGTGCCAGCAGCCGAATAGCGGGCGACTACGAGCAGTACTTC. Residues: CASSRIAGDYEQYF. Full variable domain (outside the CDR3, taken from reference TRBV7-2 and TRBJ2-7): GAGVSQSPSNKVTEKGKDVELRCDPISGHTALYWYRQSLGQGLEFLIYFQGNSAPDKSGLPSDRFSAERTGGSVSTLTIQRTQQEDSAVYLCASSRIAGDYEQYFGPGTRLTVT.

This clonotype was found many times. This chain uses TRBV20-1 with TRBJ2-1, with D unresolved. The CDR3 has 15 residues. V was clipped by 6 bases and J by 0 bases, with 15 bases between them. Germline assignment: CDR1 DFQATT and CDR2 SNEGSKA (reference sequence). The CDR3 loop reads CSALPFASSYNEQFF. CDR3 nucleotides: TGCAGTGCCCTGCCTTTTGCGAGCTCCTACAATGAGCAGTTCTTC.

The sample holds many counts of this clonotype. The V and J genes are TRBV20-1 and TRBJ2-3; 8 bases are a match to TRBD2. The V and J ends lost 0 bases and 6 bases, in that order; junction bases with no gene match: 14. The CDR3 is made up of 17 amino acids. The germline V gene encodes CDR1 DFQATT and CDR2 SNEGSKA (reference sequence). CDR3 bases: TGCAGTGCTAGAGACCCCGGGAGGGCCAACATTTGGGATACGCAGTATTTT. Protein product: CSARDPGRANIWDTQYF.

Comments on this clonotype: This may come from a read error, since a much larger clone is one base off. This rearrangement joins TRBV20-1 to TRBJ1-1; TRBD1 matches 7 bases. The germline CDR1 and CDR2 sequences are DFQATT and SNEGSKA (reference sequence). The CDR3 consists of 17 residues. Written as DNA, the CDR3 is TGCAGTGCTAGAGGAGGGGGCGGCAGTACACTGAACACTGATGCTTTCTTT. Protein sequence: CSARGGGGSTLNTDAFF.

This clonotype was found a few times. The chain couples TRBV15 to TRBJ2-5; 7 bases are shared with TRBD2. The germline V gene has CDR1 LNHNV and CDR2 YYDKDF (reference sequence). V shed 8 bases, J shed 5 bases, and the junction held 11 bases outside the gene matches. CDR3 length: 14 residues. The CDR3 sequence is CATCPGRAQETQYF. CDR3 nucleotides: TGTGCCACCTGCCCTGGGAGGGCCCAGGAGACCCAGTACTTC.